This T cell receptor beta chain stems from a study of shared clonotypes between healthy human individuals. Study outcomes and limitations: Larger estimated richness was generally recorded for naive subsets relative to memory subsets. Blood was the only sampled material, and tissue repertoires likely differ. Clonotype sharing across a few donors was observed for 4% to 5.5% of naive CD4 clonotypes. Investigators expected sequencing depth to affect clonotype sharing among donors.

Using immunoSEQ multiplex PCR, the repertoire was profiled, and TCRdb retains in-frame clones only, with some absent. This sample carries about 2.3 million clones, roughly 93% of them seen once, and the ten largest clones take 0.39%. As to this clone: What it recognizes is unknown.

Germline trimming cut 4 bases from V and 0 bases from J; bases unmatched to any gene: 7. The CDR3 runs to 17 residues. The germline CDR1 and CDR2 sequences are SGHRS and YFSETQ. This TCR was sampled from a man between 18 and 35 years old in good health. Some clones in this sample may be carry-over from other donors' samples. Sequenced input: naive CD4+ T cells from PBMCs. The sample's subset: CD45RA+ positively selected. The chain carries TRBV5-1 and TRBJ2-3, with 11 positions matching TRBD1. This CDR3 reads CASSPRTGGSSTDTQYF. The CDR3 DNA follows: TGCGCCAGCAGCCCCCGGACAGGGGGCTCTAGCACAGATACGCAGTATTTT.